Here is one TCR beta chain with its context. What it recognizes is unknown. This record belongs to a study of T cell responses to AZD1222 COVID-19 vaccine. As for the study in general: Investigators merged groups given second doses at roughly 4 or roughly 12 weeks. Overall study findings and caveats: Donors were mostly white British, more females; clonal diversity possibly underestimated. After the peak T cell response, and only then, were repertoires sampled. Among those given AZD1222, only 6 or 7 were seropositive at baseline.

Produced via immunoSEQ multiplex PCR; TCRdb's table is partial and in-frame only. The sample lists more than 100,000 clones, about 90% occurring once. The CDR3 is 16 residues long. V shed 2 bases and J 4 bases; nucleotides not matched to a gene: 12. From germline, CDR1 is SGHRS and CDR2 YFSETQ. The source was peripheral blood, collected on day 0 of AZD1222 vaccination. This clonotype originated in an adult in good health. The chain joins TRBV5-1 to TRBJ2-7, with TRBD1 identical over 7 bases. CDR3 sequence (DNA): TGCGCCAGCAGCTTAGAGGGGGCAGGCTCACGTTACGAGCAGTACTTC. Its translation: CASSLEGAGSRYEQYF.